The 9 T cell receptor beta chains in this list originate from one sample, sequenced in a study of OX40 agonist ivuxolimab in advanced cancers. TCRdb keeps only in-frame clones here, not all; method: immunoSEQ multiplex PCR. This table has roughly 150,000 clones, 94% appearing once. This material consisted of CD4+ or CD8+ T cells sorted from blood, taken in a trial of the OX40 agonist ivuxolimab. The receptors shown here come from an adult with an advanced solid tumor such as melanoma, head and neck, liver or kidney cancer.

The CDR3 loop is CASSPRDNSYEQYF. The CDR3 bases are TGTGCCAGCAGCCCTCGGGACAACAGCTACGAGCAGTACTTC. The chain combines TRBV7-2 with TRBJ2-7, with TRBD1 as a possible D gene (6 bases). V lost 5 bases and J 3 bases, leaving 14 bases between the germline ends. Germline CDR1 and CDR2: SGHTA and FQGNSA. This CDR3 has 14 amino acids.

The gene calls are TRBV18 and TRBJ2-3; 7 nucleotides agree with TRBD1. V shed 3 bases, J shed 0 bases, and the junction held 6 bases outside the gene matches. Germline CDR1 reads KGHSH; CDR2 reads LQKENI. This CDR3 has 16 amino acids. The CDR3 sequence is CASSPPSTGSTDTQYF. The CDR3 DNA follows: TGTGCCAGCTCACCTCCGTCGACAGGGAGCACAGATACGCAGTATTTT.

The V and J genes are TRBV9 and TRBJ2-5; D is unresolved. The CDR3 loop spans 15 amino acids. Between the trimmed V and J ends, which lost 4 bases and 1 base, there was a span of 14 bases. CDR1 is SGDLS, CDR2 YYNGEE, per germline. The CDR3 loop reads CASSPSVGAQETQYF. In DNA, the CDR3 is TGTGCCAGCAGCCCCTCGGTCGGAGCCCAAGAGACCCAGTACTTC.

The J gene is TRBJ2-7, the V gene TRBV7-9, with 8 bases identical to TRBD1. The CDR3 loop spans 14 amino acids. The trim removed 5 bases at V and 7 bases at J, leaving 10 bases unmatched. Looked up from germline, CDR1 is SEHNR and CDR2 is FQNEAQ (reference sequence). Here the CDR3 reads CASSPRQGAWEQYF. The CDR3 DNA reads as TGTGCCAGCAGCCCCCGCCAGGGGGCCTGGGAGCAGTACTTC.

The V call is TRBV5-4, the J call TRBJ2-3; no clear D. V was cut by 0 bases and J by 6 bases, with 8 bases left in between. Looked up from germline, CDR1 is SGHNT and CDR2 is YYREEE (reference sequence). There are 13 residues in the CDR3. The CDR3 loop is CASSLALLDTQYF. The CDR3 DNA sequence: TGTGCCAGCAGCTTGGCGCTGCTGGATACGCAGTATTTT.

The chain has TRBV5-5 and TRBJ2-7, with 9 bases matching TRBD1. Trimming at V came to 3 bases and at J to 0 bases, leaving 4 bases not matched to a gene. The CDR3 is 15 amino acids. CDR1 is SGHKS, CDR2 YYEKEE, per germline (reference sequence). CDR3 sequence (DNA): TGTGCCAGCAGCTGGGGACAGGGAAGCTCCTACGAGCAGTACTTC. It is translated as CASSWGQGSSYEQYF.

This clone has just a few counts. J is TRBJ1-2 and V is TRBV18; D is unclear. Germline assignment: CDR1 KGHSH and CDR2 LQKENI. The V gene lost 2 bases and the J gene lost 3 bases, with 13 bases spanning the gap. CDR3 length: 15 amino acids. The CDR3 loop reads CASSPTPGRDYGYTF. The DNA of the CDR3 is TGTGCCAGCTCACCAACCCCGGGCAGAGACTATGGCTACACCTTC.

The rearrangement joins TRBV13 to TRBJ1-6; possibly TRBD1 for D (6 bases). The germline CDR1 and CDR2 sequences are PRHDT and FYEKMQ (reference sequence). This CDR3 is built from 16 residues. V lost 0 bases and J 7 bases, leaving 13 bases between the germline ends. The CDR3 bases are TGTGCCAGCAGCTTAGGGCAGGGGAGAAGGAATTCACCCCTCCACTTT. This sequence encodes CASSLGQGRRNSPLHF.

The chain recombines TRBV5-1 with TRBJ2-7, with 10 bases matching TRBD1. The CDR3 is made up of 19 amino acids. V shed 4 bases and J 0 bases; nucleotides not matched to a gene: 16. Germline CDR1 reads SGHRS; CDR2 reads YFSETQ. This chain's CDR3 is CASSLFWDRGSPSSYEQYF. For the CDR3, the DNA is TGCGCCAGCAGCCTCTTTTGGGACAGGGGTTCCCCCAGCTCCTACGAGCAGTACTTC. Variable domain in full (rest from reference TRBV5-1 and TRBJ2-7): KAGVTQTPRYLIKTRGQQVTLSCSPISGHRSVSWYQQTPGQGLQFLFEYFSETQRNKGNFPGRFSGRQFSNSRSEMNVSTLELGDSALYLCASSLFWDRGSPSSYEQYFGPGTRLTVT.